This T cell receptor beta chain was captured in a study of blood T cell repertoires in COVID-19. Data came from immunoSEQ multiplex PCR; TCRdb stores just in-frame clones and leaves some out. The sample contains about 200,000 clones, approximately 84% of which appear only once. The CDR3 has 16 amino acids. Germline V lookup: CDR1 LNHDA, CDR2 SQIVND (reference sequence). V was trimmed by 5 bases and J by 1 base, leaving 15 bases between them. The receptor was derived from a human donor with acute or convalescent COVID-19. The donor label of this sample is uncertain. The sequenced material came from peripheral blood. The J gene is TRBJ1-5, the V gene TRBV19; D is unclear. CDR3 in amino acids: CASSQNAGGSNQPQHF. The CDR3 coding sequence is TGTGCCAGTAGTCAGAACGCAGGAGGGAGCAATCAGCCCCAGCATTTT.